These 24 T cell receptor beta chains were sequenced from one sample in a study of blood T cell repertoires in COVID-19. Repertoires were generated with immunoSEQ multiplex PCR, while TCRdb's copy carries only in-frame clones and drops some. The top ten hold 2.4% of the sample, which has about 220,000 clones, around 85% seen once. The sequenced material came from peripheral blood. These receptors were obtained from a woman in her seventies with COVID-19, enrolled during active disease.

The chain couples TRBV5-1 to TRBJ1-1; 10 bases match TRBD1. The CDR3 spans 16 residues. The V gene end was trimmed by 4 bases and the J gene end by 4 bases; junction bases not matched to a gene: 10. Germline V gene lookup returns CDR1 SGHRS and CDR2 YFSETQ. The CDR3 loop is CASSRPGQGFATEAFF. CDR3 bases: TGCGCCAGCAGCAGGCCGGGACAGGGGTTTGCCACTGAAGCTTTCTTT.

CDR3 nucleotides: TGTGCCATCAGTGACAGGGGGCAGGACACCATATATTTT. Translation gives CAISDRGQDTIYF. This rearrangement joins TRBV10-3 to TRBJ1-3; TRBD1 matches at 8 bases. The CDR3 is 13 residues long. The junction had 3 bases not matched to a gene; V was cut back by 3 bases and J by 8 bases. Germline V lookup: CDR1 ENHRY, CDR2 SYGVKD.

This chain connects TRBV19 to TRBJ2-2; the D gene is possibly TRBD2 (5 bases). V dropped 9 bases and J dropped 2 bases, with 13 bases sitting between them. This CDR3 is 14 amino acids long. The germline V gene has CDR1 LNHDA and CDR2 SQIVND (reference sequence). CDR3 loop: CASSTSKNTGELFF. The CDR3 DNA sequence: TGTGCCAGCTCCACTAGTAAAAACACCGGGGAGCTGTTTTTT.

The V call is TRBV5-3, the J call TRBJ2-3; no definite D call. TRBV5-3 is placed among ORFs of uncertain function. CDR3 length: 19 amino acids. V was shortened by 0 bases and J by 2 bases, with 22 bases between the two germline ends. Here the CDR3 DNA reads TGTGCCAGAAGCTTGGACAGCTTTTTTCCTATTAAGCACACAGATACGCAGTATTTT. Residues: CARSLDSFFPIKHTDTQYF.

The rearrangement uses TRBV28 and TRBJ2-7, with TRBD1 as a possible D gene (5 bases). The germline CDR1 and CDR2 sequences are MDHEN and SYDVKM. V lost 5 bases, J lost 1 base, and 15 bases lay in between. The CDR3 extends over 15 amino acids. The CDR3 nucleotides are TGTGCCAGCAGTACGTGGACAACTAATTCCTACGAGCAGTACTTC. Residues: CASSTWTTNSYEQYF.

The chain carries TRBV7-4 and TRBJ1-4, with a possible D match to TRBD1 (6 bases). The germline CDR1 and CDR2 sequences are SGHVT and SQSDAQ. CDR3 size: 16 residues. Trimming left V 1 base short and J 5 bases short, with 14 bases between. The CDR3 DNA follows: TGTGCCAGCAGCTTAGAGAAAGGGGGGGAGAATGAAAAACTGTTTTTT. Its translation is CASSLEKGGENEKLFF. The full variable domain, its missing parts supplied by reference TRBV7-4 and TRBJ1-4, is GAGVSQSPRYKVAKRGRDVALRCDSISGHVTLYWYRQTLGQGSEVLTYSQSDAQRDKSGRPSGRFSAERPERSVSTLKIQRTEQGDSAVYLCASSLEKGGENEKLFFGSGTQLSVL.

This clone occurred a few times. The genes are TRBV2 and TRBJ2-1; 9 bases align to TRBD1. The germline V gene encodes CDR1 SNHLY and CDR2 FYNNEI. With V trimmed by 8 bases and J by 6 bases, 8 bases remained unmatched. The CDR3 spans 14 residues. DNA for the CDR3: TGTGCCAGCCTTCCCGGGACAGGGTTCAATGAGCAGTTCTTC. Its protein is CASLPGTGFNEQFF.

This clone was seen a single time. This chain joins TRBV6-1 and TRBJ1-3; TRBD1 aligns across 9 bases. Germline assignment: CDR1 MNHNS and CDR2 SASEGT. The CDR3 runs 16 residues. J was trimmed by 4 bases and V by 6 bases; bases with no gene match: 10. CDR3 amino acids: CASREWGQGPGNTIYF. The CDR3 DNA is TGTGCCAGCAGAGAATGGGGACAGGGCCCCGGAAACACCATATATTTT.

In DNA form, the CDR3 reads TGTGCCATCAGTGAGTCTCGGACAGGTCGCTACGAGCAGTACTTC. It translates to CAISESRTGRYEQYF. The chain joins TRBV10-3 to TRBJ2-7; 7 bases line up with TRBD1. This CDR3 contains 15 residues. Germline V gene lookup returns CDR1 ENHRY and CDR2 SYGVKD. With 0 bases clipped from V and 3 bases from J, the junction kept 5 bases outside the gene matches.

This clone has just one count. The J gene is TRBJ1-1, the V gene TRBV29-1; D might be TRBD1 (5 bases). The CDR3 contains 13 residues. The germline V and J ends were trimmed by 3 bases and 2 bases, with 10 bases remaining between them. Germline values: CDR1 SQVTM, CDR2 ANQGSEA. The CDR3 loop reads CSVEGQGNTEAFF. The DNA of the CDR3 is TGCAGCGTTGAGGGGCAGGGAAACACTGAAGCTTTCTTT.

V and J are TRBV19 and TRBJ2-1; 9 nucleotides match TRBD1. Looked up from germline, CDR1 is LNHDA and CDR2 is SQIVND (reference sequence). V trimming: 3 bases; J trimming: 2 bases; junction bases outside the gene matches: 5. The CDR3 is 16 residues long. CDR3 nucleotides: TGTGCCAGTAGTATGAACAGGGGGCCCCCCTACAATGAGCAGTTCTTC. Amino acid sequence: CASSMNRGPPYNEQFF.

The chain is built from TRBV2 and TRBJ1-5; maybe TRBD1 (6 bases). The CDR3 length is 14 residues. Germline CDR1 is SNHLY and CDR2 is FYNNEI. Deletions cut 2 bases from V and 3 bases from J, with 8 bases between. The CDR3 bases are TGTGCCAGCAGTGAAACAGGGAACAATCAGCCCCAGCATTTT. It specifies CASSETGNNQPQHF.

This clone was seen a single time. The chain has TRBV13 and TRBJ1-3; D ambiguous. This CDR3 contains 17 residues. CDR1 is PRHDT and CDR2 is FYEKMQ in the germline V gene (reference sequence). V was cut by 1 base and J by 2 bases, with 15 bases left in between. The CDR3 coding sequence is TGTGCCAGCAGCTTAGATTTACAACAGACCACTGGAAACACCATATATTTT. This gives the protein CASSLDLQQTTGNTIYF. The full variable domain, completed using reference TRBV13 and TRBJ1-3, is AAGVIQSPRHLIKEKRETATLKCYPIPRHDTVYWYQQGPGQDPQFLISFYEKMQSDKGSIPDRFSAQQFSDYHSELNMSSLELGDSALYFCASSLDLQQTTGNTIYFGEGSWLTVV.

The rearrangement uses TRBV10-3 and TRBJ1-2; D is unresolved. Germline V CDR1 and CDR2: ENHRY, SYGVKD. CDR3 length: 11 amino acids. Trimming took off 2 bases at V and 14 bases at J, with 12 bases between the two ends. CDR3 DNA: TGTGCCATCAGTGAGGGATATAGCTGGACCTTC. This gives the protein CAISEGYSWTF.

V is TRBV6-5 and J is TRBJ1-2; TRBD1 matches 7 bases. CDR3 length: 14 amino acids. The V and J ends lost 3 bases and 4 bases, in that order; junction bases with no gene match: 5. Germline V lookup: CDR1 MNHEY, CDR2 SVGAGI. CDR3: CASSYAGTAYGYTF. The CDR3 DNA sequence: TGTGCCAGCAGTTATGCCGGGACAGCCTATGGCTACACCTTC.

This clone came up once. The gene calls are TRBV6-5 and TRBJ2-5, with D perhaps TRBD2 (5 bases). The V end was cut by 7 bases, the J end by 3 bases, with 15 bases between. Per germline, CDR1 MNHEY and CDR2 SVGAGI. The CDR3 spans 14 residues. CDR3 coding DNA: TGTGCCAGCAAAATGGGCGGGCCAGAAGAGACCCAGTACTTC. It yields the protein CASKMGGPEETQYF.

V usage is TRBV18 and J usage is TRBJ1-2; D ambiguous. The germline V gene encodes CDR1 KGHSH and CDR2 LQKENI. The V end was cut by 3 bases, the J end by 8 bases, with 16 bases between. The CDR3 runs to 14 residues. CDR3 amino acids: CASSPGPSAGGYTF. The CDR3 DNA reads TGTGCCAGCTCACCGGGCCCGAGTGCGGGAGGCTACACCTTC.

The chain employs TRBV6-2 or TRBV6-3 and TRBJ1-2, with 9 bases identical to TRBD1. The germline V gene has CDR1 MNHEY and CDR2 SVGEGT. The CDR3 totals 17 residues. The ends lost 0 bases at V and 3 bases at J; junction bases unmatched: 8. The CDR3 bases are TGTGCCAGCAGTTACTCACAGGGGGCCCGGCTGGACTATGGCTACACCTTC. It is translated as CASSYSQGARLDYGYTF.

The rearrangement uses TRBV4-3 and TRBJ2-3, with D possibly matching TRBD2 (6 bases). Germline V lookup: CDR1 LGHNA, CDR2 YSLEER. Trimming removed 1 base from V and 4 bases from J, with 9 bases in between. This CDR3 region has 14 residues. For the CDR3, the DNA is TGCGCCAGCAGCCAAGGGGGGGACCCAGATACGCAGTATTTT. This encodes CASSQGGDPDTQYF.

The rearrangement joins TRBV9 to TRBJ1-3; 7 nucleotides line up with TRBD1. Germline V gene sequence: CDR1 SGDLS, CDR2 YYNGEE. V lost 2 bases and J lost 2; bases outside the gene matches: 7. The CDR3 is 16 residues long. CDR3 nucleotide sequence: TGTGCCAGCAGCGTCTCACCGGGACAGCCTGGAAACACCATATATTTT. Encoded protein: CASSVSPGQPGNTIYF.

This chain links TRBV3-1 (or the pseudogene TRBV3-2) with TRBJ1-1, with no clear D. CDR1 and CDR2 from the germline V gene are LGHDT and YNNKEL (reference sequence). The CDR3 runs 16 residues. V was clipped by 0 bases and J by 1 base, with 12 bases between them. The CDR3 region has the DNA TGTGCCAGCAGCCAAGATAGGGAGGAGCCGAACACTGAAGCTTTCTTT. Amino acid sequence: CASSQDREEPNTEAFF.

J is TRBJ2-1 and V is TRBV29-1, with D perhaps given as TRBD1 or TRBD2 (5 bases each). Germline CDR1 SQVTM, CDR2 ANQGSEA. Trimming took off 7 bases at V and 12 bases at J, with 13 bases between the two ends. The CDR3 covers 10 residues. The CDR3 spells CSAEAQGQFF. In DNA, the CDR3 is TGCAGCGCGGAGGCCCAGGGGCAGTTCTTC.

CDR3 sequence: CATSDPGVEQFF. The CDR3 coding sequence is TGTGCCACCAGTGACCCAGGGGTTGAGCAGTTCTTC. This rearrangement joins TRBV24-1 to TRBJ2-1, with a tentative D call TRBD1 (6 bases). CDR3 size: 12 residues. The germline gives CDR1 KGHDR, CDR2 SFDVKD. Trimming removed 4 bases at V and 9 bases at J, with 9 bases between.

V and J are TRBV7-2 and TRBJ1-1, with TRBD1 identical over 8 bases. Germline V CDR1 and CDR2: SGHTA, FQGNSA. V was pared by 3 bases and J by 4 bases, with 7 bases of the junction left unmatched. The CDR3 has 15 residues. The CDR3 spells CASSFTTGVGTEAFF. Written as DNA, the CDR3 is TGTGCCAGCAGCTTCACGACAGGGGTAGGCACTGAAGCTTTCTTT.